The 5 T cell receptor beta chains below come from one sample, sequenced in a study of blood T cell repertoires in COVID-19. Using immunoSEQ multiplex PCR, the repertoire was profiled, and TCRdb retains in-frame clones only, with some absent. This table has under 200,000 clones, roughly four fifths appearing once. Sequencing was done on a sample of peripheral blood. The receptors here all came from a woman between 25 and 40 years old with acute or convalescent COVID-19.

The genes are TRBV7-9 and TRBJ2-2; 7 bases are a match to TRBD1. This CDR3 is built from 17 residues. The J segment lost 5 bases and the V segment lost 5 bases, leaving 14 bases of the junction unmatched. CDR1 is SEHNR and CDR2 is FQNEAQ in the germline V gene (reference sequence). The CDR3 is CASSPATTGIRTGELFF. CDR3 nucleotides: TGTGCCAGCAGCCCCGCGACGACAGGGATCAGGACCGGGGAGCTGTTTTTT. The full variable domain, rest sourced from reference TRBV7-9 and TRBJ2-2, is DTGVSQNPRHKITKRGQNVTFRCDPISEHNRLYWYRQTLGQGPEFLTYFQNEAQLEKSRLLSDRFSAERPKGSFSTLEIQRTEQGDSAMYLCASSPATTGIRTGELFFGEGSRLTVL.

This chain connects TRBV30 to TRBJ1-2, with unresolved D. This CDR3 is 13 amino acids long. V was trimmed by 0 bases and J by 4 bases, leaving 9 bases between them. Germline loops: CDR1 GTSNPN, CDR2 SVGIG (reference sequence). CDR3 in DNA: TGTGCCTGGAGTGTACCCCTCGGCTATGGCTACACCTTC. Its protein product is CAWSVPLGYGYTF.

The gene calls are TRBV29-1 and TRBJ2-5; 8 bases agree with TRBD1. The CDR3 consists of 14 residues. J was trimmed by 5 bases and V by 3 bases; bases with no gene match: 8. The germline gives CDR1 SQVTM, CDR2 ANQGSEA. In DNA form, the CDR3 reads TGCAGCGTTGATGGAGACAGGGGAATGGAGACCCAGTACTTC. It encodes CSVDGDRGMETQYF.

For the CDR3, the DNA is TGTGCCAGCAGCGTGACAGACCAAGAGACCCAGTACTTC. Its protein product is CASSVTDQETQYF. The gene calls are TRBV7-3 and TRBJ2-5, with TRBD1 as a possible D gene (5 bases). CDR1 is SGHTA and CDR2 is FQGTGA in the germline V gene. The CDR3 sequence is 13 residues long. Trimming shortened V by 5 bases and J by 0 bases, and 7 bases separated the two germline ends.

V gene TRBV5-1 combines with J gene TRBJ2-2, with 7 bases lining up with TRBD1. This CDR3 is built from 17 residues. J lost 1 base, V lost 4 bases, and 10 bases had no gene match. CDR1 and CDR2 from the germline V gene are SGHRS and YFSETQ. Written as DNA, the CDR3 is TGCGCCAGCAGCCCGAGGAGCACAGGGGTGAACACCGGGGAGCTGTTTTTT. Its protein product is CASSPRSTGVNTGELFF.